The present T cell receptor (beta chain) was sequenced within a study of shared clonotypes between healthy human individuals. There were no recent acute infections or vaccinations among the donors, who were healthy HIV-negative adults. Sequenced by immunoSEQ multiplex PCR; TCRdb stores in-frame clones only, minus some. The top ten clones hold approximately 1.5% of a sample with some 1 million clones, 65% to 75% of them seen once. CDR1 is KGHSH, CDR2 LQKENI, per germline. Trimming shortened V by 4 bases and J by 0 bases, and 13 bases separated the two germline ends. This CDR3 region has 16 residues. The sample comprised memory CD4+ T cells sorted from blood. This sample's subset: CD45RA-negative fraction. The rearrangement links TRBV18 to TRBJ1-5, with unresolved D. The sequence came from a young man in good health. The CDR3 here is CASSLFPDYSNQPQHF. The CDR3, as DNA: TGTGCCAGCTCACTCTTCCCGGATTATAGCAATCAGCCCCAGCATTTT.